This TCR beta chain is from a study of T cells after yellow fever vaccination. Study-level background: Fractions with few cells were prepared using SMART-Seq v4 Ultra Low Input.

In this sample, this clonotype turned up many times. Its specificity is not known. Making TCR cDNA involved 5'RACE template switching, which added UMIs and a universal primer site. TCRdb processed the 5' RACE reads anew with MiXCR; each CDR3 protein has one entry. There are roughly 300,000 distinct CDR3 sequences in the sample; around 8.1% occur only once, and 15% to 20% lies in the top ten. General study findings and limits: After the booster, 96% of CD4 and 88% of CD8 primary-response clones were re-detected.

This CDR3 is built from 14 residues. V gave up 4 bases and J gave up 5 bases; unmatched junction bases: 5. CDR1 and CDR2 (germline): SGHRS, YFSETQ. Here the sequenced sample was PBMCs, taken around 45 days after the first yellow fever vaccination. This receptor was taken from a man between 18 and 29 years old who received the YFV17D yellow fever vaccine. The J gene is TRBJ1-1, the V gene TRBV5-1, with TRBD1 matching 10 bases. Here the CDR3 DNA reads TGCGCCAGCAGCATTGGGACAGGGGAAACTGAAGCTTTCTTT. This codes for CASSIGTGETEAFF.